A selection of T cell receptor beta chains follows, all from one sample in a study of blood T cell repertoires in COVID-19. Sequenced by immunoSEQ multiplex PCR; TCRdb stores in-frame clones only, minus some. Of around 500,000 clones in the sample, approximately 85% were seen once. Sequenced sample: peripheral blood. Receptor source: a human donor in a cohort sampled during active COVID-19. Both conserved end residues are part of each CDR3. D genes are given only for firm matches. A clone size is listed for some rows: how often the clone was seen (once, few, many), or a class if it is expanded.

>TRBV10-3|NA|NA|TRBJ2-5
CAISAGGGETQYF
TGTGCCATCAGTGCTGGGGGCGGCGAGACCCAGTACTTC
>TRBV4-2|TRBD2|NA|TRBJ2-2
CASSQETSGYTGELFF
TGTGCCAGCAGCCAAGAAACTAGCGGGTACACCGGGGAGCTGTTTTTT
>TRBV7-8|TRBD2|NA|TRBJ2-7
CASSLRGTDSYEQYF
TGTGCCAGCAGCTTGCGGGGGACGGACTCCTACGAGCAGTACTTC
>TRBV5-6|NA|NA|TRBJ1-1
CASSKLTNTEAFF
TGTGCCAGCAGTAAACTCACGAACACTGAAGCTTTCTTT
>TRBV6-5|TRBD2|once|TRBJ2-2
CATVGRAGTGELFF
TGTGCCACCGTGGGGAGGGCCGGAACCGGGGAGCTGTTTTTT
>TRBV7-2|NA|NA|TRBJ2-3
CASTPSLTSRSDTQYF
TGTGCCAGCACCCCCTCCCTGACTAGTCGATCAGATACGCAGTATTTT
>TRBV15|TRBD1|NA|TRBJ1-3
CATSRDTGGTGNTIYF
TGTGCCACCAGCAGAGATACAGGGGGGACTGGAAACACCATATATTTT
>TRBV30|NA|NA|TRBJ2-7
CAWSVPSRTYEQYF
TGTGCCTGGAGTGTACCTAGCCGAACCTACGAGCAGTACTTC
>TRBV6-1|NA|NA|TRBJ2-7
CASSELLAAGYEQYF
TGTGCCAGCAGTGAACTTCTGGCGGCTGGCTACGAGCAGTACTTC
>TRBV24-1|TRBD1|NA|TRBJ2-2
CATRMGQGAGTGELFF
TGTGCCACCAGAATGGGACAGGGGGCAGGTACCGGGGAGCTGTTTTTT
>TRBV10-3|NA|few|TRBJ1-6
CAAKDSYNSPLHF
TGTGCCGCAAAGGACAGCTACAATTCACCCCTCCACTTT
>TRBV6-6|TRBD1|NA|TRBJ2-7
CASRSGTGSEQYF
TGTGCCAGCAGATCCGGGACAGGCTCCGAGCAGTACTTC
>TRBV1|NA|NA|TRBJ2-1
CTSSPCQVSYNEQFF
TGCACCAGCAGCCCATGTCAGGTCTCCTACAATGAGCAGTTCTTC
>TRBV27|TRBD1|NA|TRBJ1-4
CASSRWDRNEKLFF
TGTGCCAGCTCCCGCTGGGACAGAAATGAAAAACTGTTTTTT
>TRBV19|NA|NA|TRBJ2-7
CASSLHRSSYEQYF
TGTGCCAGTAGCTTGCACAGGTCGTCCTACGAGCAGTACTTC
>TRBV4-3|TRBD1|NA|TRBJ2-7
CASSPGQGAYEQYF
TGCGCCAGCAGCCCGGGACAGGGGGCCTACGAGCAGTACTTC
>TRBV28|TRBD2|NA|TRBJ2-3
CASKIRRGTPTDTQYF
TGTGCCAGTAAGATACGGCGGGGGACCCCCACAGATACGCAGTATTTT
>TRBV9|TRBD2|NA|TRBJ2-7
CASSASGRASEQYF
TGTGCCAGCAGCGCTAGCGGGAGGGCTTCCGAGCAGTACTTC